This TCR beta chain was sequenced for a study of T cells expressing NK-cell markers. Study summary: The TCR beta repertoires originated in sorted CD3+CD56+NKG2C+, CD3+CD56+NKG2C- and CD3+CD56-NKG2C+ T cells. Seven of the eight sequenced donors were HCMV-seropositive; one was seronegative.

Study results and caveats: The CD3+CD56-NKG2C+ fraction of several donors was also led by these clonotypes. Of CD8+ T cells, roughly 1.0-8% belonged to dominant NKG2C+ clonotypes in five to seven donors.

Each CDR3 protein gets one entry in TCRdb, which reprocessed the 5' RACE reads and gives no DNA. The sample data list 500,000 to 700,000 distinct CDR3 sequences. CDR3 length: 11 residues. Germline CDR1 is MDHEN and CDR2 is SYDVKM. Details on this clonotype: As yet, its antigen is unknown.

Sequenced input: blood T cells: a sorted CD56 or NKG2C T cell subset, CD4+ or CD8+ T cells, or bulk PBMC T cells (not recorded which). This clonotype originated in a man aged 18 to 30 in good health. The V call is TRBV28, the J call TRBJ2-4; TCRdb gives TRBD1 as the D gene, but with no DNA this cannot be confirmed. This CDR3 reads CASSRQGNVYF.